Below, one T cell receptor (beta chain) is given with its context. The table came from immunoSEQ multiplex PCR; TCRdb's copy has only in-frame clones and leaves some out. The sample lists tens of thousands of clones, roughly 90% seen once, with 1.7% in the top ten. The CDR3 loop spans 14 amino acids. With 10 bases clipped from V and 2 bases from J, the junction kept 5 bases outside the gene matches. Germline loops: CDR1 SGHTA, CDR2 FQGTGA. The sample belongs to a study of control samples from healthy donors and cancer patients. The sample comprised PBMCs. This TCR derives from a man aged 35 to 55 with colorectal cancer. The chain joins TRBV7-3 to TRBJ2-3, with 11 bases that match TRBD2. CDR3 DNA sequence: TGTGCCACTAGCGGGGGGCTAAACACAGATACGCAGTATTTT. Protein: CATSGGLNTDTQYF.